This is a list of T cell receptor beta chains from one sample in a study of cytomegalovirus exposure and HLA in healthy donors. Data came from immunoSEQ multiplex PCR; TCRdb stores just in-frame clones and leaves some out. The table includes more than 90,000 clones, 65% to 85% detected once. The material sequenced was PBMCs. These receptor sequences come from a man in his forties or fifties in good health and CMV-seronegative. Each CDR3 is given with its conserved first and last residue. A D gene is named only where the DNA matches it firmly. A clone size is listed for some rows: how often the clone was seen (once, few, many), or a class if it is expanded.

d_gene,v_gene,abundance,j_gene,CDR3nt,CDR3aa
.,TRBV30,.,TRBJ1-2,TGTGCCTGGAGGGAATTGGGGCAGATAATAAATGGCTACACCTTC,CAWRELGQIINGYTF
TRBD2,TRBV7-3,once,TRBJ2-1,TGTGCCAGCAGCTTAATGGTAGCGGGAGGGAATGAGCAGTTCTTC,CASSLMVAGGNEQFF
.,TRBV5-6,.,TRBJ1-3,TGTGCCAGCAGCCTAGGAGGGGCCTCTGGAAACACCATATATTTT,CASSLGGASGNTIYF
.,TRBV2,.,TRBJ2-5,TGTGCCAGCTCTCTTGGCGGAACAGGGAAAGAGACCCAGTACTTC,CASSLGGTGKETQYF
.,TRBV27,.,TRBJ2-3,TGTGCCAGCTGGGACTCGCGGGGCACAGATACGCAGTATTTT,CASWDSRGTDTQYF
.,TRBV19,once,TRBJ2-2,TGTGCCAGTATCGCCGGGGACGGGGGTCAAGTCGGGGAGCTGTTTTTT,CASIAGDGGQVGELFF
TRBD2,TRBV29-1,.,TRBJ2-7,TGCAGCGTTGGAACCAGCGGGAGTGGGGAGCAGTACTTC,CSVGTSGSGEQYF
.,TRBV6-1,.,TRBJ1-1,TGTGCCAGCAGTGCCCGACAGAACACTGAAGCTTTCTTT,CASSARQNTEAFF
TRBD2,TRBV29-1,.,TRBJ2-2,TGCAGCGTCTTACGGGGGGGCACCGGGGAGCTGTTTTTT,CSVLRGGTGELFF
.,TRBV7-9,.,TRBJ2-7,TGTTCCAGCAGCTTAGTCCCGGACGAGCAGTACTTC,CSSSLVPDEQYF
.,TRBV21-1,.,TRBJ2-7,TGTGCCTCACATGGGACCTCGGACAGGCCCTTTTGGTACGAGCAGTACTTC,CASHGTSDRPFWYEQYF
.,TRBV9,.,TRBJ2-7,TGTGCCAGCAGCGTAGGAGCTAGCGAGAGCTACGAGCAGTACTTC,CASSVGASESYEQYF
TRBD1,TRBV7-3,.,TRBJ1-2,TGTGCCAGCAGCTCCCCCTCGGACAGGTATGGCTACACCTTC,CASSSPSDRYGYTF
TRBD1,TRBV15,.,TRBJ2-7,TGTGCCACCAGCAGAGAGAGGGACAGGGGGTTCGGGCAGTACTTC,CATSRERDRGFGQYF
.,TRBV21-1,.,TRBJ2-2,TGTGCCAGCAGCAAAGCCTCGGGACCCCACCAGGGGGGCTACACCGGGGAGCTGTTTTTT,CASSKASGPHQGGYTGELFF
.,TRBV9,.,TRBJ2-1,TGTGCCAGCAGCGCAGCGGCCAACTACAATGAGCAGTTCTTC,CASSAAANYNEQFF
TRBD2,TRBV7-6,few,TRBJ2-7,TGTGCCAGCAGCTTAGGGGTTAGCGGGACATCCGAGCAGTACTTC,CASSLGVSGTSEQYF
.,TRBV2,.,TRBJ1-2,TGTGCCAGCAGTGAAGCGCTGGGGGCCGGTGGCTACACCTTC,CASSEALGAGGYTF
.,TRBV27,.,TRBJ1-3,TGTGCCAGCAGTTTATCCGGGTCGCAGGGTACCATATATTTT,CASSLSGSQGTIYF
TRBD1,TRBV18,few,TRBJ1-1,TGTGCCAGCTCATCCCCGGTGAGTGGGGGACAGGGAGCAGCTTTCTTT,CASSSPVSGGQGAAFF
TRBD2,TRBV27,.,TRBJ2-3,TGTGCCAGCAGAGCGGGGGGGCCGAAATCAGATACGCAGTATTTT,CASRAGGPKSDTQYF
.,TRBV5-5,.,TRBJ1-1,TGTGCCAGCAGCTGGAGGGGTGGGTCCACTGAAGCTTTCTTT,CASSWRGGSTEAFF